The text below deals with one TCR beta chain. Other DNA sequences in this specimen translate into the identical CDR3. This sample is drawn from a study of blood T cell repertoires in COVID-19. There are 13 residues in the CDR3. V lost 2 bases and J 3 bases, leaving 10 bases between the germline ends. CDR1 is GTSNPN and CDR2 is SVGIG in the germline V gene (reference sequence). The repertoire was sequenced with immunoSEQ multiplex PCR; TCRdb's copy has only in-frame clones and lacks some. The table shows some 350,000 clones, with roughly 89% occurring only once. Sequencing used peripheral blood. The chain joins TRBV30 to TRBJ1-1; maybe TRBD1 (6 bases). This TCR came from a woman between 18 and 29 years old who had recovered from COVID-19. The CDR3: CAWSRAGDTEAFF. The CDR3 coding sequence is TGTGCCTGGAGTCGGGCAGGGGACACTGAAGCTTTCTTT.